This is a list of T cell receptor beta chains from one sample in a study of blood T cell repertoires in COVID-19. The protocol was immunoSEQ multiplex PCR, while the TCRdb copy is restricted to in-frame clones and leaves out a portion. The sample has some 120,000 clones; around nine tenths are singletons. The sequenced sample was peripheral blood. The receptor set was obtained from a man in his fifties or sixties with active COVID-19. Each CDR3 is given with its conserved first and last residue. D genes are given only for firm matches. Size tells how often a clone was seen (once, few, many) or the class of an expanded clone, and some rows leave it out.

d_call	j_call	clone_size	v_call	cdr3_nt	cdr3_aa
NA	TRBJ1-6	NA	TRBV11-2	TGTGCCAGCAGCTTCTACAATTCACCCCTCCACTTT	CASSFYNSPLHF
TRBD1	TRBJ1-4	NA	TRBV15	TGTGCCACCAGCAGTAGGACAGGGGCGGCTGAAAAACTGTTTTTT	CATSSRTGAAEKLFF
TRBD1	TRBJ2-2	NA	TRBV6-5	TGTGCCAGCAGGAGACAGGGGATAGGCACCGGGGAGCTGTTTTTT	CASRRQGIGTGELFF
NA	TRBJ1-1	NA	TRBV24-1	TGTGCCACCGCCGGGACAACGAACACTGAAGCTTTCTTT	CATAGTTNTEAFF
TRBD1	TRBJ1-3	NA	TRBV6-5	TGTGCCAGCAGTTCCGGACAGGCTGGAAACACCATATATTTT	CASSSGQAGNTIYF
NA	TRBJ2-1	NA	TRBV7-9	TGTGCCAGCACCCAAGGTGGCTTTGACAATGAGCAGTTCTTC	CASTQGGFDNEQFF
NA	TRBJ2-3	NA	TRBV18	TGTGCCAGCTCACCCCCGGGAGCAGATACGCAGTATTTT	CASSPPGADTQYF
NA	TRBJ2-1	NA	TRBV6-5	TGTGCCAGCCGCCGCCTAGGTTACAATGAGCAGTTCTTC	CASRRLGYNEQFF
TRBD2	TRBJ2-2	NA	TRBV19	TGTGCCAGTAGTATAGGAAAAGGACTAGCCTACACCGGGGAGCTGTTTTTT	CASSIGKGLAYTGELFF
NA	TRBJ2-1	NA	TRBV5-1	TGCGCCAGCAGCTTGGTCCCCGGGACAAAAAAGCAGTTCTTC	CASSLVPGTKKQFF
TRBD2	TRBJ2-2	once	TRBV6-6	TGTGCCAGCAGTTACAGACTAGCGGGGGGGGCCGGGGAGCTGTTTTTT	CASSYRLAGGAGELFF
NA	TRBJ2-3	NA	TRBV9	TGTGCCAGCAGCGTAAGTCCGGGAAAAACAGATACGCAGTATTTT	CASSVSPGKTDTQYF
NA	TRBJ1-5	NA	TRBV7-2	TGTGCCAGCAGCTTTAGGGGAGGGGAACAGCCCCAGCATTTT	CASSFRGGEQPQHF
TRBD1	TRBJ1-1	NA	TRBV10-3	TGTGCCATCAGTGAGAGGTTCGTACCCGGGACAGGGGACGTGATCCCTGAAGCTTTCTTT	CAISERFVPGTGDVIPEAFF
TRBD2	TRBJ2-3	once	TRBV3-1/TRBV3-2	TGTGCCAGCAGCCAAGTAGGCGGGGGGAGGACAGATACGCAGTATTTT	CASSQVGGGRTDTQYF
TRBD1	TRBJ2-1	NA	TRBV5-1	TGCGCCAGCAGCTTGGTACAGGGGGGCATTGAGCAGTTCTTC	CASSLVQGGIEQFF
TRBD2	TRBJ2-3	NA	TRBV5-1	TGCGCCAGCAGCTCCAGCGGGAGCGCAGATACGCAGTATTTT	CASSSSGSADTQYF
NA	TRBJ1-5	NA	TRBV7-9	TGTGCCAGCAGCCCTGGGGGGGGTCATCAGCCCCAGCATTTT	CASSPGGGHQPQHF
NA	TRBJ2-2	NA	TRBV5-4	TGTGCCAGCAGCTATCGGGGCGGGGAGCTGTTTTTT	CASSYRGGELFF
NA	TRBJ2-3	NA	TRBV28	TGTGCCAGCAGTTTACCTAGCACAGATACGCAGTATTTT	CASSLPSTDTQYF
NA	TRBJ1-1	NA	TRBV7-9	TGTGCCAGCAGCTTGGCAGGGGCGGTGAACACTGAAGCTTTCTTT	CASSLAGAVNTEAFF
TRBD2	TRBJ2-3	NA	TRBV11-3	TGTGCCAGCAGCCCTGGACTAGCGGGAACGGATACGCAGTATTTT	CASSPGLAGTDTQYF
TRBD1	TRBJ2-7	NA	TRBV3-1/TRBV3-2	TGTGCCAGCAGCCAGGCCGGGACAGGGCCCTACGAGCAGTACTTC	CASSQAGTGPYEQYF
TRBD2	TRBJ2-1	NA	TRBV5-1	TGCGCCAGCAGCTTGGCGGAAGGACTAGCGGGGGGAAATGAGCAGTTCTTC	CASSLAEGLAGGNEQFF
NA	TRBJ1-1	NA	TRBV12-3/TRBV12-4	TGTGCCAGCAGCTCAGGAACGAACACTGAAGCTTTCTTT	CASSSGTNTEAFF
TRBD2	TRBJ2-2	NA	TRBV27	TGTGCCAGCGGACTAGCGGGGCCAGGCGTCACCGGGGAGCTGTTTTTT	CASGLAGPGVTGELFF